Given below is one T cell receptor (beta chain) in context. No antigen is known for it. Base qualities are not provided; no much larger clone lies one nucleotide away. From the cysteine through the phenylalanine, the CDR3 covers 14 amino acids. Only the CDR3 portion is preserved as DNA: 42 bases, with reading frame beginning at the first base. The germline V gene gives CDR1 as MGHDK and CDR2 as SYGVNS. The junction shows trimming of 7 bases on V and 3 bases on J, and the gene matches do not reach 9 bases of it. Focal radiation therapy combined with CTLA-4 blockade (ipilimumab) was tested in patients with chemo-refractory metastatic non-small-cell lung cancer. The data belong to a study of radiotherapy plus CTLA-4 blockade in lung cancer (dated by TCRdb to between 2018 and 2020). Context from the whole study: Objective responses occurred in 15% to 20% of enrolled patients, and around 29% achieved disease control.

The library was made by the immunoSEQ multiplex PCR assay. In its TCRdb copy, this immuneACCESS table keeps in-frame sequences only and misses some clones. Where compared with another copy, unresolved V genes explain less than half of these, and the others have no known cause. Counted in this sample were some 66,000 clones; about 85% of them appeared once. The top ten clones comprise roughly 4% of the sample. Overall results and qualifications from the work: The strongest predictors of response, as reported, were early dynamic changes in blood T cell clones along with a rise in serum interferon-beta after radiation. After treatment with radiotherapy and ipilimumab, TCR clones that originated in tumors expanded in peripheral blood.

The TCR was taken from a human donor with non-small cell lung cancer who had a partial response to radiotherapy plus ipilimumab. The chain couples TRBV25-1 to TRBJ2-7; the junction holds 7 bases that match TRBD2. The sequencing used peripheral blood, collected from a patient treated with radiotherapy plus ipilimumab. CDR3 loop: CASKAGEGLYEQYF. In nucleotide form, the sequence is TGTGCCAGCAAGGCTGGGGAGGGCCTCTACGAGCAGTACTTC.